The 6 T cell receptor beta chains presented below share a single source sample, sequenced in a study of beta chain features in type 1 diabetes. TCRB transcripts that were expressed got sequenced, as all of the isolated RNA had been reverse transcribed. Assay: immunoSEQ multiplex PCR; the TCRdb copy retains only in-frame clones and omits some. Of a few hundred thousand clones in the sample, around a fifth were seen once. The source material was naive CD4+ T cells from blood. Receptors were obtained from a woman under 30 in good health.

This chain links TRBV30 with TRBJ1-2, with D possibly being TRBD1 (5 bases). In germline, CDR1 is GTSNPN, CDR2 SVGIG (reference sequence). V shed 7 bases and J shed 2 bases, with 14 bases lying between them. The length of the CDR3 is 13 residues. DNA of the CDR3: TGTGCCTTGGCCAAAGGGGTCAACTATGGCTACACCTTC. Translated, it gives CALAKGVNYGYTF.

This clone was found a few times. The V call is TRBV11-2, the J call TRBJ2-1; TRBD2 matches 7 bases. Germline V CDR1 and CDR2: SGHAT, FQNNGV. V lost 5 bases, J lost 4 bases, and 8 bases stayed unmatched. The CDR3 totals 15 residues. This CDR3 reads CASSLGGRAYNEQFF. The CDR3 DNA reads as TGTGCCAGCAGCCTGGGCGGGAGAGCGTACAATGAGCAGTTCTTC.

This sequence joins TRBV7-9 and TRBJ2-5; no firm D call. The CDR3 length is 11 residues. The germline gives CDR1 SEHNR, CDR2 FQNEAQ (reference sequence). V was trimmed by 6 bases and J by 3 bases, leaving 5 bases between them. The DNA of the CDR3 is TGTGCCAGCAGGAACAAAGAGACCCAGTACTTC. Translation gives CASRNKETQYF.

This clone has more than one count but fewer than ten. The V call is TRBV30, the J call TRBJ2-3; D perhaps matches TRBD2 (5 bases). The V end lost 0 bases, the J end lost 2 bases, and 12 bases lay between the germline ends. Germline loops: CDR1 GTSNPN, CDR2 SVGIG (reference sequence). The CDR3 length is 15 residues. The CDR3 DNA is TGTGCCTGGAGTGTACAAAGCGGTCACACAGATACGCAGTATTTT. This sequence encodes CAWSVQSGHTDTQYF. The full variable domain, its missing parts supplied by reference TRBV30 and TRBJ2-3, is SQTIHQWPATLVQPVGSPLSLECTVEGTSNPNLYWYRQAAGRGLQLLFYSVGIGQISSEVPQNLSASRPQDRQFILSSKKLLLSDSGFYLCAWSVQSGHTDTQYFGPGTRLTVL.

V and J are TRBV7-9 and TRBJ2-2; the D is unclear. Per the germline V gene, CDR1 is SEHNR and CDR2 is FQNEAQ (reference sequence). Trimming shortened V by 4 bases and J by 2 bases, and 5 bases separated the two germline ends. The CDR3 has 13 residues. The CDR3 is CASSWPNTGELFF. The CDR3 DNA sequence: TGTGCCAGCAGCTGGCCTAACACCGGGGAGCTGTTTTTT. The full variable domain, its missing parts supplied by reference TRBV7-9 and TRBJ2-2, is DTGVSQNPRHKITKRGQNVTFRCDPISEHNRLYWYRQTLGQGPEFLTYFQNEAQLEKSRLLSDRFSAERPKGSFSTLEIQRTEQGDSAMYLCASSWPNTGELFFGEGSRLTVL.

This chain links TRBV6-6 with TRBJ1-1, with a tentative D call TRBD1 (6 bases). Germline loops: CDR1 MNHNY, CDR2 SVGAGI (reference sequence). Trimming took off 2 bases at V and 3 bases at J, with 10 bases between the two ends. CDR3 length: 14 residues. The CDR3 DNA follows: TGTGCCAGCAGTTACGGGGGCGTCGACACTGAAGCTTTCTTT. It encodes CASSYGGVDTEAFF.